The 11 T cell receptor beta chains reported below all come from one sample, sequenced in a study of T-cell reconstitution after alpha-beta-depleted transplantation in children. Library preparation (for TCRbeta) was performed with unique molecular identifiers. TCRdb reanalysed the PCR reads using MiXCR and keeps one entry per CDR3 protein. The sample contains 450,000 to 700,000 distinct CDR3 sequences, 25% to 30% of which appear only once. Sequencing was performed on PBMCs, taken before TCRalphabeta/CD19-depleted stem cell transplant. These receptors were taken from a boy younger than two with Wiskott-Aldrich syndrome, due to receive a stem cell transplant.

This clonotype was picked up a small number of times. The chain links TRBV6-5 to TRBJ2-7; 11 bases align to TRBD2. Germline V gene sequence: CDR1 MNHEY, CDR2 SVGAGI. This CDR3 is built from 18 residues. The V segment lost 2 bases and the J segment 6 bases; nucleotides outside the gene matches: 15. The chain's CDR3 is CASSYLGTSGAGVSEQYF. CDR3 nucleotides: TGTGCCAGCAGTTACCTGGGGACTAGCGGAGCAGGGGTCTCCGAGCAGTACTTC.

V and J are TRBV12-3 or TRBV12-4 and TRBJ2-3, with D hard to call. V gave up 5 bases and J gave up 5 bases, with 8 bases separating them. This CDR3 is 12 amino acids long. The CDR3 DNA follows: TGTGCCAGCAGTCAACGGGTAGATACGCAGTATTTT. Amino acid sequence: CASSQRVDTQYF.

This chain uses TRBV12-3 or TRBV12-4 with TRBJ2-2, with 12 nucleotides matching TRBD2. V was clipped by 2 bases and J by 0 bases; unmatched bases: 1. The CDR3 length is 17 residues. Here the CDR3 reads CASSLLAGGPNTGELFF. The CDR3 region has the DNA TGTGCCAGCAGTTTACTAGCGGGAGGGCCGAACACCGGGGAGCTGTTTTTT.

This clonotype was observed a handful of times. The chain recombines TRBV5-1 with TRBJ2-1, with TRBD2 identical over 10 bases. Germline trimming cut 4 bases from V and 0 bases from J; bases unmatched to any gene: 4. CDR3 length: 16 amino acids. CDR1 and CDR2 (germline): SGHRS, YFSETQ. This CDR3 is CASSRTSGYSYNEQFF. CDR3 bases: TGCGCCAGCAGCCGGACTAGCGGCTACTCCTACAATGAGCAGTTCTTC.

The chain employs TRBV4-1 and TRBJ2-3; weak D call: TRBD2 (6 bases). Germline V gene sequence: CDR1 MGHRA, CDR2 YSYEKL. Trimming took 1 base from V and 0 from J, leaving 8 bases between them. The CDR3 runs 15 residues. This CDR3 is CASSQVSGSTDTQYF. The CDR3 DNA reads TGCGCCAGCAGCCAAGTTAGCGGAAGCACAGATACGCAGTATTTT.

The chain joins TRBV10-3 to TRBJ2-7; D remains unclear. Germline V gene data show CDR1 as ENHRY and CDR2 as SYGVKD. V was shortened by 3 bases and J by 4 bases, with 4 bases between the two germline ends. The CDR3 totals 11 residues. The chain's CDR3 is CAISDLYEQYF. The CDR3 nucleotides read TGTGCCATCAGTGATCTATACGAGCAGTACTTC.

V usage is TRBV20-1 and J usage is TRBJ1-4; 8 bases align to TRBD1. From germline, CDR1 is DFQATT and CDR2 SNEGSKA (reference sequence). V was pared by 3 bases and J by 7 bases, with 7 bases of the junction left unmatched. The CDR3 covers 14 residues. Here the CDR3 DNA reads TGCAGTGCTAGCAGGGGGCGTTTTTTTGAAAAACTGTTTTTT. It yields the protein CSASRGRFFEKLFF.

This clonotype has a handful of counts. The chain couples TRBV5-1 to TRBJ2-7, with 11 bases that match TRBD2. Trimming at V came to 2 bases and at J to 4 bases, leaving 5 bases not matched to a gene. Germline values: CDR1 SGHRS, CDR2 YFSETQ. The length of the CDR3 is 15 residues. The chain's CDR3 is CASSLVLAGAYEQYF. The CDR3 DNA reads TGCGCCAGCAGCTTAGTACTAGCGGGGGCGTACGAGCAGTACTTC.

The chain uses TRBV19 and TRBJ2-2; 13 nucleotides match TRBD2. CDR3 size: 18 residues. Germline assignment: CDR1 LNHDA and CDR2 SQIVND (reference sequence). V was clipped by 1 base and J by 4 bases; unmatched bases: 6. Here the CDR3 DNA reads TGTGCCAGTAGTATAGGACTAGCGGGAGGACTTGGCACCGGGGAGCTGTTTTTT. Translating it yields CASSIGLAGGLGTGELFF.

This clonotype was observed a handful of times. The rearrangement links TRBV4-1 to TRBJ2-1, with 11 positions matching TRBD2. Germline CDR1 and CDR2: MGHRA and YSYEKL. CDR3 length equals 17 residues. V gave up 4 bases and J gave up 4 bases; unmatched junction bases: 9. The CDR3 is CASSLFSGTSGYNEQFF. DNA of the CDR3: TGCGCCAGCAGCCTATTCTCCGGGACTAGCGGTTACAATGAGCAGTTCTTC.

V gene TRBV30 combines with J gene TRBJ2-3; 9 nucleotides match TRBD2. The CDR3 contains 13 residues. The germline V gene encodes CDR1 GTSNPN and CDR2 SVGIG (reference sequence). Here the CDR3 reads CSGRQGVADTQYF. The CDR3 DNA sequence: TGTAGCGGGAGGCAGGGAGTGGCAGATACGCAGTATTTT.